These 13 T cell receptor beta chains originate from one sample sequenced in a study of OX40 agonist ivuxolimab in advanced cancers. Sequenced by immunoSEQ multiplex PCR; TCRdb stores in-frame clones only, minus some. The sample has about 13,000 clones, approximately 78% seen once. The sample in question was CD4+ or CD8+ T cells sorted from blood, obtained in a trial of the OX40 agonist ivuxolimab. These receptors all stem from an adult with an advanced solid tumor such as melanoma, head and neck, liver or kidney cancer.

This clone was detected only a few times. The CDR3 region is CASSQPEFSYEQYF. The CDR3 DNA is TGTGCCAGCAGCCAACCCGAATTTTCCTACGAGCAGTACTTC. This chain uses TRBV14 with TRBJ2-7; no reliable D call. Germline loops: CDR1 SGHDN, CDR2 FVKESK. The CDR3 consists of 14 residues. Trimming left V 2 bases short and J 1 base short, with 9 bases between. The entire variable domain, with the rest obtained from reference TRBV14 and TRBJ2-7, is as follows: EAGVTQFPSHSVIEKGQTVTLRCDPISGHDNLYWYRRVMGKEIKFLLHFVKESKQDESGMPNNRFLAERTGGTYSTLKVQPAELEDSGVYFCASSQPEFSYEQYFGPGTRLTVT.

In DNA form, the CDR3 reads TGTGCCAGCAGTGACGGGGGTGAGCAGTTCTTC. Translated: CASSDGGEQFF. The rearrangement joins TRBV6-4 to TRBJ2-1; D assignment may be TRBD1 or TRBD2 (5 bases each). Germline lookup yields CDR1 MRHNA and CDR2 SNTAGT. The CDR3 length is 11 residues. V was trimmed by 2 bases and J by 9 bases, leaving 5 bases between them.

The J gene is TRBJ2-3, the V gene TRBV11-2, with D maybe TRBD2 (6 bases). This CDR3 comprises 14 residues. V was trimmed by 1 base and J by 4 bases, leaving 9 bases between them. Germline CDR1 reads SGHAT; CDR2 reads FQNNGV. The CDR3 DNA is TGTGCCAGCAGCTTAGTACTAGCCCCAGATACGCAGTATTTT. This translates into CASSLVLAPDTQYF.

In its sample, this clone is medium-sized. The chain joins TRBV7-9 to TRBJ2-7; 12 nucleotides align to TRBD2. The CDR3 has 16 amino acids. After removal of 4 bases from V and 3 bases from J, the junction contained 7 bases not matched to a gene. CDR1 SEHNR and CDR2 FQNEAQ come from the germline V gene (reference sequence). DNA for the CDR3: TGTGCCAGCAGCTCCACCGCGGGACTAGCGGGCTACGAGCAGTACTTC. Protein sequence: CASSSTAGLAGYEQYF.

The chain has TRBV4-1 and TRBJ2-3; no clear D. V was clipped by 0 bases and J by 5 bases, with 21 bases between them. The CDR3 has 18 residues. Germline assignment: CDR1 MGHRA and CDR2 YSYEKL. DNA of the CDR3: TGCGCCAGCAGCCAAGATCTCGCGGCCCCGACTGAAGAAGATACGCAGTATTTT. Protein: CASSQDLAAPTEEDTQYF.

The chain links TRBV4-2 to TRBJ2-5, with a tentative D call TRBD2 (6 bases). Matching the DNA end better, TRBJ2-7 makes the J call doubtful. CDR1 is LGHNA and CDR2 is YNFKEQ in the germline V gene. CDR3 size: 16 residues. DNA for the CDR3: TGTGCCAGCAGCCAGCCCCCGACGGGGGATCGCGACGAGCAGTACTTC. This gives the protein CASSQPPTGDRDEQYF.

The chain recombines TRBV4-3 with TRBJ2-1; D is possibly TRBD2 (5 bases). The CDR3 is 15 residues long. Deletions cut 0 bases from V and 4 bases from J, with 10 bases between. Germline CDR1 is LGHNA and CDR2 is YSLEER. CDR3 bases: TGCGCCAGCAGCCAAGAAGGAACTAGTTACAATGAGCAGTTCTTC. Translating it yields CASSQEGTSYNEQFF.

The CDR3 nucleotides read TGCGCCAGCAGCCAAGGGGGGATGAACACTGAAGCTTTCTTT. It codes for CASSQGGMNTEAFF. V is TRBV4-3 and J is TRBJ1-1, with a tentative D call TRBD1 (5 bases). The V end lost 1 base, the J end lost 0 bases, and 6 bases lay between the germline ends. Looked up from germline, CDR1 is LGHNA and CDR2 is YSLEER. There are 14 residues in the CDR3.

The genes are TRBV5-6 and TRBJ1-2, with no clear D. The CDR3 sequence is 12 residues long. Germline CDR1 is SGHDT and CDR2 is YYEEEE. The V end lost 4 bases, the J end lost 8 bases, and 12 bases lay between the germline ends. The CDR3 sequence is CASSPGGFGYTF. The DNA of the CDR3 is TGTGCCAGCAGCCCGGGAGGGTTCGGCTACACCTTC.

Details on this clone: Germline and junction disagree at one end, which may indicate a read error. The rearrangement joins TRBV4-3 to TRBJ2-1; D not certain. CDR1 is LGHNA, CDR2 YSLEER, per germline. This CDR3 contains 16 residues. CDR3 coding DNA: TGCACCAGCAGCCAAGATACTGGCGACCCCTACAATGAGCAGTTCTTC. Translation: CTSSQDTGDPYNEQFF.

The chain has TRBV28 and TRBJ2-7; the match to TRBD1 covers 11 bases. The J segment lost 5 bases and the V segment lost 7 bases, leaving 10 bases of the junction unmatched. The length of the CDR3 is 15 residues. The germline V gene has CDR1 MDHEN and CDR2 SYDVKM. CDR3 in amino acids: CASTAMGQGVDEQYF. The CDR3 coding sequence is TGTGCCAGCACAGCAATGGGACAGGGGGTCGACGAGCAGTACTTC.

This chain links TRBV4-1 with TRBJ2-3; D unclear. CDR3 size: 16 residues. Looked up from germline, CDR1 is MGHRA and CDR2 is YSYEKL. The ends were cut back, 0 bases at V and 5 bases at J, with 15 bases in the middle. Here the CDR3 reads CASSQEEGMDGDTQYF. The CDR3, as DNA: TGCGCCAGCAGCCAAGAAGAAGGGATGGACGGAGATACGCAGTATTTT.

The chain couples TRBV27 to TRBJ1-1, with D maybe TRBD1 (6 bases). The germline CDR1 and CDR2 sequences are MNHEY and SMNVEV (reference sequence). The CDR3 has 15 amino acids. V was pared by 0 bases and J by 4 bases, with 12 bases between. CDR3 in DNA: TGTGCCAGCAGTTTATCATGGGGGGCCGGCACTGAAGCTTTCTTT. Residues: CASSLSWGAGTEAFF.